The 6 T cell receptor beta chains in this list originate from one sample, sequenced in a study of control samples from healthy donors and cancer patients. Clones were read by immunoSEQ multiplex PCR, and TCRdb kept only the in-frame ones, dropping some. The repertoire holds about 86,000 clones, with just over 90% as singletons. The source material was blood. The receptors derive from a woman aged 25 to 39 in good health.

The chain couples TRBV5-8 to TRBJ2-1; D might be TRBD2 (7 bases). The CDR3 is 16 amino acids. Germline CDR1 is SGHTS and CDR2 is YDEGEE. Trimming stripped 4 bases from V and 8 bases from J, with 22 bases between. CDR3 loop: CASSLELKGGAHEQFF. The DNA of the CDR3 is TGTGCCAGCAGCCTCGAACTAAAGGGGGGGGCCCATGAGCAGTTCTTC.

The J gene is TRBJ2-3, the V gene TRBV19, with D perhaps matching TRBD2 (5 bases). The germline V gene has CDR1 LNHDA and CDR2 SQIVND (reference sequence). V was shortened by 5 bases and J by 2 bases, with 8 bases between the two germline ends. The CDR3 loop spans 13 amino acids. In DNA, the CDR3 is TGTGCCAGTAGTCGGGGAGACACAGATACGCAGTATTTT. Its translation: CASSRGDTDTQYF. Variable domain in full (rest from reference TRBV19 and TRBJ2-3): DGGITQSPKYLFRKEGQNVTLSCEQNLNHDAMYWYRQDPGQGLRLIYYSQIVNDFQKGDIAEGYSVSREKKESFPLTVTSAQKNPTAFYLCASSRGDTDTQYFGPGTRLTVL.

This clone has a single count. The chain carries TRBV7-8 and TRBJ1-6; D might be TRBD1 (6 bases). CDR3 length: 16 residues. V was clipped by 5 bases and J by 7 bases, with 18 bases between them. Germline CDR1 is SGHVS and CDR2 is FQNEAQ. CDR3 protein: CASSLGRDISNSPLHF. The CDR3 nucleotides read TGTGCCAGCAGCCTCGGACGGGACATCAGCAATTCACCCCTCCACTTT. Variable domain in full (rest from reference TRBV7-8 and TRBJ1-6): GAGVSQSPRYKVAKRGQDVALRCDPISGHVSLFWYQQALGQGPEFLTYFQNEAQLDKSGLPSDRFFAERPEGSVSTLKIQRTQQEDSAVYLCASSLGRDISNSPLHFGNGTRLTVT.

The chain couples TRBV2 to TRBJ2-7; D is ambiguous. The CDR3 is made up of 12 amino acids. V was shortened by 10 bases and J by 7 bases, with 17 bases between the two germline ends. Germline V lookup: CDR1 SNHLY, CDR2 FYNNEI. The CDR3 loop reads CATSIGLREQYF. CDR3 bases: TGTGCCACCAGCATCGGTCTGAGAGAGCAGTACTTC.

The genes are TRBV29-1 and TRBJ2-7; 9 nucleotides agree with TRBD1. J gave up 3 bases and V 6 bases, and 9 bases lay outside the gene matches. In germline, CDR1 is SQVTM, CDR2 ANQGSEA. The CDR3 is 14 amino acids. CDR3 in DNA: TGCAGCGTCGTAACCGGGACAGGGATCTACGAGCAGTACTTC. Amino acids: CSVVTGTGIYEQYF.

Turning to this clone: Mismatch with germline at one junction end may stem from a read error. The V gene is TRBV30, the J gene TRBJ2-4; D is uncertain. Germline V CDR1 and CDR2: GTSNPN, SVGIG (reference sequence). The CDR3 sequence is 15 residues long. Here the CDR3 reads CSQTFKEQNPDIQYF. Written as DNA, the CDR3 is TGCTCTCAGACCTTCAAAGAACAGAACCCTGACATTCAGTACTTC.